The clone carrying this T cell receptor (beta chain) was found once. These data originate in a study of cytomegalovirus exposure and HLA in healthy donors. This table comes from immunoSEQ multiplex PCR, and its TCRdb copy is limited to in-frame clones, with some not included. The profile shows around 250,000 clones, about nine tenths of them singletons. The J segment lost 4 bases and the V segment lost 5 bases, leaving 4 bases of the junction unmatched. Germline V lookup: CDR1 ENHRY, CDR2 SYGVKD. The CDR3 runs to 13 residues. The sequence derives from a young woman in good health and CMV-seronegative. The chain links TRBV10-3 to TRBJ2-7, with 8 bases fitting TRBD2. The source material was PBMCs. DNA for the CDR3: TGTGCCATCAGTCGGGGGGGCGGATACGAGCAGTACTTC. Its protein product is CAISRGGGYEQYF.